One and the same sample provided the 3 T cell receptor beta chains below, sequenced in a study of shared clonotypes between healthy human individuals. The assay was immunoSEQ multiplex PCR, and TCRdb's table has in-frame clones only and misses some. Found here are about 1.4 million clones, approximately 97% of them singletons; the top ten hold over 1%. Sequenced input: naive CD4+ T cells sorted from blood. As to subset: CD45RA+ positively selected. These receptors were taken from a man aged 25 to 40 in good health.

The chain uses TRBV30 and TRBJ2-3, with D maybe TRBD2 (6 bases). The CDR3 spans 13 residues. Germline CDR1 GTSNPN, CDR2 SVGIG (reference sequence). V was cut by 1 base and J by 12 bases, with 17 bases left in between. The CDR3 nucleotides are TGTGCCTGGAGTGCTATACTCCGGAGGGCCCAGTATTTT. It specifies CAWSAILRRAQYF.

V gene TRBV28 combines with J gene TRBJ2-7; 9 bases agree with TRBD2. The CDR3 extends over 15 amino acids. Per germline, CDR1 MDHEN and CDR2 SYDVKM. Germline trimming cut 3 bases from V and 4 bases from J; bases unmatched to any gene: 7. This chain's CDR3 is CASSFGGRAWYEQYF. CDR3 in DNA: TGTGCCAGCAGTTTTGGCGGGAGGGCCTGGTACGAGCAGTACTTC.

This clone was recorded only once. In the same sample, other DNA sequences code for this CDR3. The J gene is TRBJ1-5, the V gene TRBV19, with unresolved D. The CDR3 has 14 residues. V was cut by 1 base and J by 4 bases, with 8 bases left in between. CDR1 and CDR2 from the germline V gene are LNHDA and SQIVND (reference sequence). The CDR3 coding sequence is TGTGCCAGTAGTATAGGCCAGACAAATCAGCCCCAGCATTTT. It specifies CASSIGQTNQPQHF.